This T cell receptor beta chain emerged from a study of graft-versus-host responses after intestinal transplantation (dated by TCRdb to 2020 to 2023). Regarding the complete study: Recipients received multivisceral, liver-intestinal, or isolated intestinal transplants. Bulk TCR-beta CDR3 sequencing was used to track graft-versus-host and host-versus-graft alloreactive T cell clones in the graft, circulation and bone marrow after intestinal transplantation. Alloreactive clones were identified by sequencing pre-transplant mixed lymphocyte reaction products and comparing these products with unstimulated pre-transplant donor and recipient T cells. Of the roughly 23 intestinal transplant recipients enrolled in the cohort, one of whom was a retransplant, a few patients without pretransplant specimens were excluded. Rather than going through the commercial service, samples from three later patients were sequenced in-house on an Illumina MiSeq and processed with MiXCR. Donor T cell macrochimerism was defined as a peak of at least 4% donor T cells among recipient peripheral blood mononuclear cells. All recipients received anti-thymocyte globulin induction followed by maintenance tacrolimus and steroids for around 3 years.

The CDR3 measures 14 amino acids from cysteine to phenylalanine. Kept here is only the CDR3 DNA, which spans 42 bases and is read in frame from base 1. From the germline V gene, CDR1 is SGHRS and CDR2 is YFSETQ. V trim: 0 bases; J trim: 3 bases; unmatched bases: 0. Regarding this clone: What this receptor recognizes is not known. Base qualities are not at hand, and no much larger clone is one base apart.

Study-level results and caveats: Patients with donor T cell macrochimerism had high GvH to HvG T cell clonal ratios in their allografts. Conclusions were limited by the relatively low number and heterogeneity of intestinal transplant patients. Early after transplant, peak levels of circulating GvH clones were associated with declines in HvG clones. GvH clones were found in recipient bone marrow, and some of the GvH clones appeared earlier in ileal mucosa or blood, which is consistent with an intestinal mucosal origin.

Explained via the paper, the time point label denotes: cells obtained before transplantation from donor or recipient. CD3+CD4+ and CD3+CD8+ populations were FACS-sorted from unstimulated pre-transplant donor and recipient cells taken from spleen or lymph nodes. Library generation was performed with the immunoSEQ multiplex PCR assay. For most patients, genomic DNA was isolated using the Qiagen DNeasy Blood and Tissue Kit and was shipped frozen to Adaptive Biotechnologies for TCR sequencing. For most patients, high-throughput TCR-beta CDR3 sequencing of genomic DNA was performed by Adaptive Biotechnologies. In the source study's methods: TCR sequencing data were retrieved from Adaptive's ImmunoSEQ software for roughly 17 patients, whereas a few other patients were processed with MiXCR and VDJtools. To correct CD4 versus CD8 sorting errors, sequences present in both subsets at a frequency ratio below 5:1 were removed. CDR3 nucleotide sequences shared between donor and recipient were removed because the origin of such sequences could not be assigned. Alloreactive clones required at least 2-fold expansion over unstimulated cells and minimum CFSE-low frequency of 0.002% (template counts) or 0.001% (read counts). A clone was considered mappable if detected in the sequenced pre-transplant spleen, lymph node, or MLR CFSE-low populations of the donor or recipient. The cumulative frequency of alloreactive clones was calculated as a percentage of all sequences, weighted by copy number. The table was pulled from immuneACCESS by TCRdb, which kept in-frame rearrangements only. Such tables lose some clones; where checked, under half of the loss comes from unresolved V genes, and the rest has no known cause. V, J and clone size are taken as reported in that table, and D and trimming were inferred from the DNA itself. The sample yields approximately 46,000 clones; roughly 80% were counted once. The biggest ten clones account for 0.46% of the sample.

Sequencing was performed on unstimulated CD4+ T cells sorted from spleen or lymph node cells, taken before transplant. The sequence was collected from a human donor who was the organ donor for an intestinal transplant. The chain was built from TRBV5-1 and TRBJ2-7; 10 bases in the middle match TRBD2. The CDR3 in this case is CASSLGTSGYEQYF. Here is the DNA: TGCGCCAGCAGCTTGGGGACTAGCGGCTACGAGCAGTACTTC.